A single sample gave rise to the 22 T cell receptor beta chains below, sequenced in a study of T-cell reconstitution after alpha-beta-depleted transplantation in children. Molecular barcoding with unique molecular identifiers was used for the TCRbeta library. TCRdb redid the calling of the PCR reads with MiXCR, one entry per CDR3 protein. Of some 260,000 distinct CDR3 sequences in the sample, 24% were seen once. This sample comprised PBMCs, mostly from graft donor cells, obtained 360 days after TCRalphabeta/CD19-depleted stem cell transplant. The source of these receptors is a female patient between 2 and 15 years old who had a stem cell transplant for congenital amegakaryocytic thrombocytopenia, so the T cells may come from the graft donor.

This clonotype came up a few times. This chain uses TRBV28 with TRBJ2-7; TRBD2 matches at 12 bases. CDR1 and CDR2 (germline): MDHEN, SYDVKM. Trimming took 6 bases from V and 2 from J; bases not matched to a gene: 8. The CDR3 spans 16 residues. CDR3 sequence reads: CASSPLSSGRAYEQYF. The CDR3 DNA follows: TGTGCCAGCAGCCCCCTCTCTAGCGGGAGGGCCTACGAGCAGTACTTC.

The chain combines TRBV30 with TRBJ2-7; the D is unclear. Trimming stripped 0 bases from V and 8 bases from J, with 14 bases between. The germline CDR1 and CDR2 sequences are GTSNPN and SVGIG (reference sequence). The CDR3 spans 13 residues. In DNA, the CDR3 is TGTGCCTGGAGTGTACGGATGGCAGATCAGCAGTACTTC. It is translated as CAWSVRMADQQYF.

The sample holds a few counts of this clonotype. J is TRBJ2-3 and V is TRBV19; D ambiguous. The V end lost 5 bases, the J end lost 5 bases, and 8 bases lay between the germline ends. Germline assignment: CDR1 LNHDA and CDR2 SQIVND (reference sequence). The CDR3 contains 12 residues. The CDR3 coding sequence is TGTGCCAGTAGTGCCAGACTAGATACGCAGTATTTT. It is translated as CASSARLDTQYF. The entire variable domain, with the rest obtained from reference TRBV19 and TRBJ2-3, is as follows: DGGITQSPKYLFRKEGQNVTLSCEQNLNHDAMYWYRQDPGQGLRLIYYSQIVNDFQKGDIAEGYSVSREKKESFPLTVTSAQKNPTAFYLCASSARLDTQYFGPGTRLTVL.

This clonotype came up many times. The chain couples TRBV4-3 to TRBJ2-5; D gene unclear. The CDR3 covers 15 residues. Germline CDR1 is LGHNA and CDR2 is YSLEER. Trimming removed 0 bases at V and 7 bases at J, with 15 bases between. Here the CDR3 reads CASSQDLTLSGTQYF. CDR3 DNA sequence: TGCGCCAGCAGCCAAGACCTGACCCTATCAGGGACCCAGTACTTC.

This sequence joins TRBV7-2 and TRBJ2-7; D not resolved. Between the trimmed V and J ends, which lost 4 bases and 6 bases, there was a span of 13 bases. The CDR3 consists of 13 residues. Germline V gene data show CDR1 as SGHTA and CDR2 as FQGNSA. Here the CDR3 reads CASSSQSVSEQYF. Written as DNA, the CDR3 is TGTGCCAGCAGCTCCCAATCAGTTAGCGAGCAGTACTTC.

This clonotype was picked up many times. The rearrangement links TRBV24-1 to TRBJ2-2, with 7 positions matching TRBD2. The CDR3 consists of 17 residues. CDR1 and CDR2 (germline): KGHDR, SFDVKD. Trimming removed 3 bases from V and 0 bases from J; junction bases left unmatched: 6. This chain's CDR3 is CATSDPPSGSNTGELFF. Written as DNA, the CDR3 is TGTGCCACCAGTGATCCCCCTAGCGGATCGAACACCGGGGAGCTGTTTTTT.

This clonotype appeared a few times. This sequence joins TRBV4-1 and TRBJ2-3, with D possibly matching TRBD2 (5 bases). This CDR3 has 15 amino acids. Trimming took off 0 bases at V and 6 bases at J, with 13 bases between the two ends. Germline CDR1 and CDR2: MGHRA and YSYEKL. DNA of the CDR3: TGCGCCAGCAGCCAAGAAGCACTAGACCTGGATACGCAGTATTTT. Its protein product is CASSQEALDLDTQYF.

The CDR3 reads CSARGGLATDTQYF. The CDR3 DNA is TGCAGTGCTAGAGGAGGCCTAGCGACAGATACGCAGTATTTT. This rearrangement joins TRBV20-1 to TRBJ2-3; possibly TRBD2 for D (6 bases). The CDR3 extends over 14 amino acids. Trimming cost V 1 base and J 3 bases, with 11 bases left between them. CDR1 is DFQATT, CDR2 SNEGSKA, per germline (reference sequence).

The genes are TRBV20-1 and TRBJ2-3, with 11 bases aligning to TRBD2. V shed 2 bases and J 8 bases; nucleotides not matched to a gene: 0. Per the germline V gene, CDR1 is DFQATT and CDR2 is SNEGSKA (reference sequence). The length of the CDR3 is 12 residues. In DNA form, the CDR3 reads TGCAGTGCTAGACTAGCGGGAGGTACGCAGTATTTT. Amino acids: CSARLAGGTQYF.

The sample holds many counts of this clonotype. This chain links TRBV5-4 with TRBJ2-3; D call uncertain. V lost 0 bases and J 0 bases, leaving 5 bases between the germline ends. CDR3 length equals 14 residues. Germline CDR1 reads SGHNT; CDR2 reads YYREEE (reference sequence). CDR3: CASSLDSSTDTQYF. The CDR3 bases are TGTGCCAGCAGCTTGGATTCTAGCACAGATACGCAGTATTTT.

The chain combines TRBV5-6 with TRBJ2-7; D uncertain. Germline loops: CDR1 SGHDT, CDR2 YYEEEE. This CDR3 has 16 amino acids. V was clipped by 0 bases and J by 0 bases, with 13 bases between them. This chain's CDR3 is CASSLGVTHFSYEQYF. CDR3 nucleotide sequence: TGTGCCAGCAGCTTGGGCGTAACCCACTTCTCCTACGAGCAGTACTTC.

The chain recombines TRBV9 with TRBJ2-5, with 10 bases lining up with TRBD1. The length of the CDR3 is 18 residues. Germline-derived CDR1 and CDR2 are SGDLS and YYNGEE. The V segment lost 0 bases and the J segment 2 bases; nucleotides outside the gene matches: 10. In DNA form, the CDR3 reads TGTGCCAGCAGCGTAGGAGACAGGGGGCTTCCGGTACAAGAGACCCAGTACTTC. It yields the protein CASSVGDRGLPVQETQYF. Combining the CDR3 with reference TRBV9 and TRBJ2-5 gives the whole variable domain DSGVTQTPKHLITATGQRVTLRCSPRSGDLSVYWYQQSLDQGLQFLIQYYNGEERAKGNILERFSAQQFPDLHSELNLSSLELGDSALYFCASSVGDRGLPVQETQYFGPGTRLLVL.

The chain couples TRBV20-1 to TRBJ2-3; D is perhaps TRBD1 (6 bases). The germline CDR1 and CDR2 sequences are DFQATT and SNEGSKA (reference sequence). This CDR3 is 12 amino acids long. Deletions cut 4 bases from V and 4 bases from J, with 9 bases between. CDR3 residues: CSATDSPDTQYF. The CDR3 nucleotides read TGCAGTGCTACGGACAGTCCAGATACGCAGTATTTT.

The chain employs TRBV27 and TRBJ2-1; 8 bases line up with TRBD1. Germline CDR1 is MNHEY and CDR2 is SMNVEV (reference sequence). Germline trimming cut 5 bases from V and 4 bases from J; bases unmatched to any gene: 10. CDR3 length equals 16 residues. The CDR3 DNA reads TGTGCCAGCAGTAAAACCCGGACAGGGCTGTACAATGAGCAGTTCTTC. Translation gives CASSKTRTGLYNEQFF.

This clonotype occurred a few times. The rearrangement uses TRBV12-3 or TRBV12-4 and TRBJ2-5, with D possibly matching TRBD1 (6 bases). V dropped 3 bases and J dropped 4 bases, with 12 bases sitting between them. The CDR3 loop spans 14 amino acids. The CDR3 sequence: CASSFGTGIETQYF. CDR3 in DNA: TGTGCCAGCAGTTTTGGCACAGGGATAGAGACCCAGTACTTC.

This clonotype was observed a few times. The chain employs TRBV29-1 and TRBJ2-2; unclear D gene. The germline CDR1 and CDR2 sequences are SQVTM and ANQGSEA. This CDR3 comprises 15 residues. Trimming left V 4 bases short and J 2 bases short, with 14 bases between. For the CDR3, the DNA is TGCAGCGTTGCCATGCGAATAGCAAACACCGGGGAGCTGTTTTTT. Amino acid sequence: CSVAMRIANTGELFF.

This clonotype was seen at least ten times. CDR3 in DNA: TGTGCCATCAGTGAGAATCCGGACAGTTATAATTCACCCCTCCACTTT. Translated, it gives CAISENPDSYNSPLHF. This chain links TRBV10-3 with TRBJ1-6, with a possible D match to TRBD1 (6 bases). The V gene lost 2 bases and the J gene lost 4 bases, with 12 bases spanning the gap. The CDR3 has 16 residues. Germline CDR1 and CDR2: ENHRY and SYGVKD.

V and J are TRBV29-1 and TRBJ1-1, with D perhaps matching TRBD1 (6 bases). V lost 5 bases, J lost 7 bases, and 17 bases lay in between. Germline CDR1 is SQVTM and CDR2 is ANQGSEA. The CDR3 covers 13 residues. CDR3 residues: CSVTEGGINEAFF. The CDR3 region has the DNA TGCAGCGTTACAGAAGGGGGAATCAATGAAGCTTTCTTT.

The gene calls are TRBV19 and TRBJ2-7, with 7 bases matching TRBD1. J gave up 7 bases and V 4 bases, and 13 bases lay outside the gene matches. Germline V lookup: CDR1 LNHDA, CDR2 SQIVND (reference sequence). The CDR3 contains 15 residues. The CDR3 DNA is TGTGCCAGTAGTACGACAGGGACGGGTAAGGGTGAGCAGTACTTC. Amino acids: CASSTTGTGKGEQYF.

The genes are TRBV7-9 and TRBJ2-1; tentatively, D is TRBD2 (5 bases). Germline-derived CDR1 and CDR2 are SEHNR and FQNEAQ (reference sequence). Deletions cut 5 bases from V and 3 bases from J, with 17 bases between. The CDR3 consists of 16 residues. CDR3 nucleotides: TGTGCCAGCAGCGCCCGTGCTCGGGAATACTACAATGAGCAGTTCTTC. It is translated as CASSARAREYYNEQFF.

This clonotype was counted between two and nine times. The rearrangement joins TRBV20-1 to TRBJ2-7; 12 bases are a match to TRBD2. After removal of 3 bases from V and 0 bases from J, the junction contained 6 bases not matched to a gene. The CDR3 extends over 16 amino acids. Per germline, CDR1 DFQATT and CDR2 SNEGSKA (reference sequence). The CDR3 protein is CSARGTSGPYSYEQYF. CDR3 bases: TGCAGTGCTAGGGGGACTAGCGGGCCATACTCCTACGAGCAGTACTTC.

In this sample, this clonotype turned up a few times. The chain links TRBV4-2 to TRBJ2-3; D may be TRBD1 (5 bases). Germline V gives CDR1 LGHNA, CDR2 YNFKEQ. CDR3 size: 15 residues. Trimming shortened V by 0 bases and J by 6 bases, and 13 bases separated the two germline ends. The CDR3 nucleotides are TGTGCCAGCAGCCAAGAGGGGCCCCGACCGGATACGCAGTATTTT. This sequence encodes CASSQEGPRPDTQYF.